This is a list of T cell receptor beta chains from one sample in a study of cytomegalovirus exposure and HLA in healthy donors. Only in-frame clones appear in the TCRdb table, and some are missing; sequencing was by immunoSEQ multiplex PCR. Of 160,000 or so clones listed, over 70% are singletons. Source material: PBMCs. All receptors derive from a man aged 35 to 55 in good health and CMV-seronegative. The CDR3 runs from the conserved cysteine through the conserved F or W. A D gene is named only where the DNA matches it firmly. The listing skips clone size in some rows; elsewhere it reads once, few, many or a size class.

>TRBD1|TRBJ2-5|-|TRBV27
CASSLTGPRETQYF
TGTGCCAGCAGTTTGACAGGGCCACGAGAGACCCAGTACTTC
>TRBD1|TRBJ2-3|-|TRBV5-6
CASSLGQGGDTQYF
TGTGCCAGCAGCCTTGGACAGGGGGGCGATACGCAGTATTTT
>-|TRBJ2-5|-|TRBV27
CASSLSAGTQETQYF
TGTGCCAGCAGTTTATCGGCGGGGACTCAAGAGACCCAGTACTTC
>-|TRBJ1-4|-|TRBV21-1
CASSKLTGPNEKLFF
TGTGCCAGCAGCAAACTAACAGGCCCTAATGAAAAACTGTTTTTT
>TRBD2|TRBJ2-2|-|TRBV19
CASSSWTSGSSGELFF
TGTGCCAGTAGTTCGTGGACTAGCGGGAGCAGCGGGGAGCTGTTTTTT
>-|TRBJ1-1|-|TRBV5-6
CASSPPPVGQIRAEAFF
TGTGCCAGCAGCCCCCCTCCGGTAGGACAGATCCGGGCTGAAGCTTTCTTT
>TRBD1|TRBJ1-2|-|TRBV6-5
CASTPFYRTGERGTF
TGTGCCAGCACCCCATTTTACCGGACAGGGGAGAGAGGGACCTTC
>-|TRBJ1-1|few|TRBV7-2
CASSLDRNTEAFF
TGTGCCAGCAGCTTGGACAGGAACACTGAAGCTTTCTTT
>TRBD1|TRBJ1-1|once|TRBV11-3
CASSPRTGANTEAFF
TGTGCCAGCAGCCCCCGGACAGGGGCGAACACTGAAGCTTTCTTT
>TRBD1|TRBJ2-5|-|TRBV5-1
CASSPQGARDQETQYF
TGCGCCAGCAGCCCACAGGGGGCCAGAGACCAAGAGACCCAGTACTTC
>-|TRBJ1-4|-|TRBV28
CASSLSYVEKLFF
TGTGCCAGCAGTTTAAGCTACGTGGAAAAACTGTTTTTT
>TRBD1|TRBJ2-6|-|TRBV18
CASSRTGGAGANVLTF
TGTGCCAGCTCACGTACAGGGGGAGCTGGGGCCAACGTCCTGACTTTC
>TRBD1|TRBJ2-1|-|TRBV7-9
CASSPRDSVTYNEQFF
TGTGCCAGCAGCCCCCGGGACAGCGTTACCTACAATGAGCAGTTCTTC
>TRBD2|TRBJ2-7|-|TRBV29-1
CSVVTSGSYEQYF
TGCAGCGTCGTGACTAGCGGGTCCTACGAGCAGTACTTC
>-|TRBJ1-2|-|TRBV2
CASSGAGTNYGYTF
TGTGCCAGCAGTGGTGCAGGGACAAACTATGGCTACACCTTC
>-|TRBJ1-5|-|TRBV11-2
CASSFGAAQPQHF
TGTGCCAGCAGCTTTGGAGCGGCGCAGCCCCAGCATTTT